These T cell receptor beta chains were read from a single sample in a study of CD8 T cells in ankylosing spondylitis. MiXCR, applied by TCRdb to the 5' RACE reads, yields one record per CDR3 protein. In the table there are hundreds of thousands of distinct CDR3 sequences, 20% of which are singletons. Sample: blood, either unsorted or a sorted T cell fraction (not recorded which). All receptors come from a male donor with ankylosing spondylitis or in good health (not recorded which). Each CDR3 is given with its conserved first and last residue. Each record gives: V gene, clone size, J gene, D gene, CDR3 protein, CDR3 DNA. The D gene is left open where the match is weak. Size tells how often a clone was seen (once, few, many) or the class of an expanded clone, and some rows leave it out.

V: TRBV7-8; size: few; J: TRBJ1-1; D: .; CDR3: CASSFGGLNTEAFF; DNA: TGTGCCAGCAGCTTCGGAGGATTGAACACTGAAGCTTTCTTT
V: TRBV19; size: .; J: TRBJ1-1; D: .; CDR3: CASNHRVDTEAFF; DNA: TGTGCCAGTAATCACAGGGTAGACACTGAAGCTTTCTTT
V: TRBV28; size: few; J: TRBJ2-7; D: .; CDR3: CASRRFYEQYF; DNA: TGTGCCAGCCGCCGATTCTACGAGCAGTACTTC
V: TRBV6-1; size: few; J: TRBJ2-1; D: TRBD2; CDR3: CASSEISGGVVNEQFF; DNA: TGTGCCAGCAGTGAAATTAGCGGGGGGGTAGTCAATGAGCAGTTCTTC
V: TRBV12-3/TRBV12-4; size: once; J: TRBJ1-5; D: .; CDR3: CASSWSAGGNQPQHF; DNA: TGTGCCAGCAGCTGGTCGGCAGGGGGCAATCAGCCCCAGCATTTT
V: TRBV29-1; size: few; J: TRBJ2-7; D: TRBD1; CDR3: CSARIPGQGSYEQYF; DNA: TGCAGCGCCCGGATACCGGGACAGGGAAGCTACGAGCAGTACTTC
V: TRBV12-3/TRBV12-4; size: few; J: TRBJ2-3; D: TRBD2; CDR3: CASSAGLAGKTDTQYF; DNA: TGTGCCAGCAGTGCAGGACTAGCGGGGAAGACAGATACGCAGTATTTT
V: TRBV29-1; size: few; J: TRBJ2-5; D: TRBD2; CDR3: CSVAAGGTYQETQYF; DNA: TGCAGCGTTGCCGCGGGGGGGACCTACCAAGAGACCCAGTACTTC
V: TRBV29-1; size: many; J: TRBJ2-2; D: .; CDR3: CSVGQPNTGELFF; DNA: TGCAGCGTTGGACAGCCGAACACCGGGGAGCTGTTTTTT
V: TRBV29-1; size: few; J: TRBJ1-2; D: .; CDR3: CSVRTGNYGYTF; DNA: TGCAGCGTTCGCACAGGAAACTATGGCTACACCTTC
V: TRBV5-6; size: .; J: TRBJ2-1; D: .; CDR3: CASSLEGVAPYNEQFF; DNA: TGTGCCAGCAGCTTGGAGGGTGTGGCTCCTTACAATGAGCAGTTCTTC
V: TRBV29-1; size: few; J: TRBJ2-7; D: .; CDR3: CSAQQGREQYF; DNA: TGCAGCGCACAACAGGGGAGGGAGCAGTACTTC
V: TRBV18; size: .; J: TRBJ2-7; D: .; CDR3: CASRESGVTYEQYF; DNA: TGTGCCAGCCGTGAATCGGGGGTAACGTACGAGCAGTACTTC
V: TRBV2; size: .; J: TRBJ2-1; D: TRBD1; CDR3: CASKPGQIPLFF; DNA: TGTGCCAGCAAACCGGGACAGATACCTTTGTTCTTC